A single sample is the source of the 5 T cell receptor beta chains below, sequenced in a study of blood T cell repertoires in COVID-19 (dated by TCRdb to about 2020). Receptor libraries were prepared by the immunoSEQ multiplex PCR assay. TCRdb's version of the immuneACCESS table is confined to in-frame rearrangements and falls short of the full clone set. An unresolved V gene accounts for under half of the shortfall where checked; the remainder is of unknown origin. In all, the sample holds about 160,000 clones, and about 85% of those were seen once. About 4.2% of the sample rests with the top ten. The specimen was peripheral blood. The receptors were sampled from an older woman with active or convalescent COVID-19.

The DNA of the CDR3 is TGTGCCAGCAGTGTTGGACAGGGGGCTGGTTGGGATACGCAGTATTTT. Translation gives CASSVGQGAGWDTQYF. J is TRBJ2-3 and V is TRBV6-1; 11 positions match TRBD1. The ends lost 4 bases at V and 6 bases at J; junction bases unmatched: 9. The CDR3 spans 16 residues. CDR1 MNHNS and CDR2 SASEGT come from the germline V gene.

The CDR3 sequence: CAISGLKGQGVAEAFF. The DNA of the CDR3 is TGTGCCATCAGTGGACTGAAGGGACAGGGGGTCGCTGAAGCTTTCTTT. The chain recombines TRBV10-3 with TRBJ1-1; 11 nucleotides align to TRBD1. The ends lost 4 bases at V and 6 bases at J; junction bases unmatched: 10. The CDR3 contains 16 residues. CDR1 is ENHRY, CDR2 SYGVKD, per germline.

This clone has a single count. The chain joins TRBV7-9 to TRBJ1-5; D unclear. CDR3 size: 15 residues. Trimming took off 0 bases at V and 6 bases at J, with 12 bases between the two ends. Germline V gene sequence: CDR1 SEHNR, CDR2 FQNEAQ (reference sequence). DNA for the CDR3: TGTGCCAGCAGCTTAGCCGAGGGAGTGGGTCAGCCCCAGCATTTT. Translated: CASSLAEGVGQPQHF.

The V gene is TRBV4-3, the J gene TRBJ2-1; maybe TRBD1 (6 bases). Trimming shortened V by 3 bases and J by 0 bases, and 15 bases separated the two germline ends. This CDR3 comprises 17 residues. CDR1 is LGHNA and CDR2 is YSLEER in the germline V gene. CDR3 sequence reads: CASSQLVGTSSYNEQFF. CDR3 DNA: TGCGCCAGCAGCCAGCTCGTAGGGACAAGCTCCTACAATGAGCAGTTCTTC.

The V gene is TRBV7-2, the J gene TRBJ2-3; 7 positions agree with TRBD1. The V and J ends lost 2 bases and 0 bases, in that order; junction bases with no gene match: 8. Per germline, CDR1 SGHTA and CDR2 FQGNSA. The CDR3 totals 17 residues. The CDR3 spells CASSLIPTGSSTDTQYF. The CDR3 region has the DNA TGTGCCAGCAGCTTAATCCCGACAGGGTCTAGCACAGATACGCAGTATTTT.